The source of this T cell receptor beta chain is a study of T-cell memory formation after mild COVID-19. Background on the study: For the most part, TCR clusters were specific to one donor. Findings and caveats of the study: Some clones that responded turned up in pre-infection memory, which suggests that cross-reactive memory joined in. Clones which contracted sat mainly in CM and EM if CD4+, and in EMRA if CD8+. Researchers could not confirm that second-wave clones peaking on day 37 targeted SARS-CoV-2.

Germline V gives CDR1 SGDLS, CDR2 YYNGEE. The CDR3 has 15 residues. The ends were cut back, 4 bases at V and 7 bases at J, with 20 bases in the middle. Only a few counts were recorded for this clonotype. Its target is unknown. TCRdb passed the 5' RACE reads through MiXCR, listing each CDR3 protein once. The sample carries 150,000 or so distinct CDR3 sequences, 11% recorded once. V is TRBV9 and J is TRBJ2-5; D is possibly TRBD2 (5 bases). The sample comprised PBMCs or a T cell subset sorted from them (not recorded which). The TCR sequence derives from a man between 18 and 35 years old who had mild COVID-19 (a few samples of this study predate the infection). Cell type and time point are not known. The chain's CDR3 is CASSYAGNPVGTQYF. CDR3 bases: TGTGCCAGCAGCTACGCCGGGAATCCAGTGGGGACCCAGTACTTC.